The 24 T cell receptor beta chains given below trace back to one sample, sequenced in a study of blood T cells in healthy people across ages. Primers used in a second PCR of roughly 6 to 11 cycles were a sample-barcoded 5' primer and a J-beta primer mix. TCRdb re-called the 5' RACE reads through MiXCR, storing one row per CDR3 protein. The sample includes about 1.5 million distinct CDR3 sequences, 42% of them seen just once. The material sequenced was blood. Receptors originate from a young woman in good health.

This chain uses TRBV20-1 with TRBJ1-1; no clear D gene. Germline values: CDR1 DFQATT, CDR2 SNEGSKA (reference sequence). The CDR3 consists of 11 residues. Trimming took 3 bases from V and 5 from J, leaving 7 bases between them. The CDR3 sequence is CSASVATEAFF. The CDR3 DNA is TGCAGTGCTAGTGTTGCTACTGAAGCTTTCTTT.

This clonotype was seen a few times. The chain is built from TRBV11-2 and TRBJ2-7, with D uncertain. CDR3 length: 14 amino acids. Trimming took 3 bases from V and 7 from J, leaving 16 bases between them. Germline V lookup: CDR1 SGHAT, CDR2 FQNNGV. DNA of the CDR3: TGTGCCAGCAGCTTCGGGCCGGTGGGCAATGAGCAGTACTTC. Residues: CASSFGPVGNEQYF. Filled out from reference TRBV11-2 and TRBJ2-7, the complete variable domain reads EAGVAQSPRYKIIEKRQSVAFWCNPISGHATLYWYQQILGQGPKLLIQFQNNGVVDDSQLPKDRFSAERLKGVDSTLKIQPAKLEDSAVYLCASSFGPVGNEQYFGPGTRLTVT.

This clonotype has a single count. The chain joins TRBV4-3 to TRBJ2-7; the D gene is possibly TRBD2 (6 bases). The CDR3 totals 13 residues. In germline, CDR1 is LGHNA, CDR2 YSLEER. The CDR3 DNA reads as TGCGCTAGCGCCCTTACGGGGGATAATGAGCAGTACTTC. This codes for CASALTGDNEQYF.

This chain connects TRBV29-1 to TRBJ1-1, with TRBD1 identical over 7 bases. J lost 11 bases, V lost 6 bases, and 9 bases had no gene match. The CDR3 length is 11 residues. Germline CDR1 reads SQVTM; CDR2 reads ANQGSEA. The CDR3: CSVGTAVGAFF. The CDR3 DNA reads TGCAGCGTCGGGACAGCCGTAGGCGCTTTCTTT.

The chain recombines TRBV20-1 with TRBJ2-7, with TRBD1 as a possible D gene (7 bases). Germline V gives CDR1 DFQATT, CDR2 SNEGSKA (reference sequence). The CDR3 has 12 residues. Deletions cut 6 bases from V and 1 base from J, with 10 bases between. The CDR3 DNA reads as TGCAGTGCGGCAGGGGGGTCCTACGAGCAGTACTTC. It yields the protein CSAAGGSYEQYF.

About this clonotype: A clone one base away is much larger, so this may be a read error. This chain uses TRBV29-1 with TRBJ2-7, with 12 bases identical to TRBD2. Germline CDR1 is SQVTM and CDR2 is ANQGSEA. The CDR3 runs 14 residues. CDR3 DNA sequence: TGCAACGTGGAGACTAGCGGGAGTAACTACGAGCAGTACTTC. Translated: CNVETSGSNYEQYF.

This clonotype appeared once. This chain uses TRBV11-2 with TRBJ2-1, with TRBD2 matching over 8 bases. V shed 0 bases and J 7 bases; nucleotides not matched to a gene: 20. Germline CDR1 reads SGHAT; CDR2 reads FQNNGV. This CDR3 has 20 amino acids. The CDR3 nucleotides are TGTGCCAGCAGCTTAGATGTTTGGGATCTAACGGGGGGGCCTGGGAATGAGCAGTTCTTC. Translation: CASSLDVWDLTGGPGNEQFF.

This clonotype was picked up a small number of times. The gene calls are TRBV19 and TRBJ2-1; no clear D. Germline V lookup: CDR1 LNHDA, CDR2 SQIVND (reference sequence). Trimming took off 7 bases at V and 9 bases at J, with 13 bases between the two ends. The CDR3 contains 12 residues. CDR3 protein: CASKRGTVEQFF. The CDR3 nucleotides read TGTGCCAGTAAAAGAGGCACGGTTGAGCAGTTCTTC.

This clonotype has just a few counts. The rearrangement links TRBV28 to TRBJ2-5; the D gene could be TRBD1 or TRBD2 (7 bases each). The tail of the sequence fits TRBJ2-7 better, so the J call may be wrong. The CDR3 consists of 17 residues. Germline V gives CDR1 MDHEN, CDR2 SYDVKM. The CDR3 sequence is CASGSGGGLAEYYEQYF. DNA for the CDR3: TGTGCCAGCGGATCAGGGGGTGGGCTAGCGGAATACTACGAGCAGTACTTC.

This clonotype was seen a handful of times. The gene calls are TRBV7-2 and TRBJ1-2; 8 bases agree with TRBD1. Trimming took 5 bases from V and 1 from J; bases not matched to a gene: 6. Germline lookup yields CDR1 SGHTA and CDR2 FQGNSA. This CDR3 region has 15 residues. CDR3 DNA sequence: TGTGCCAGCAGCCCCCGGACAGGGAATAACTATGGCTACACCTTC. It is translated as CASSPRTGNNYGYTF.

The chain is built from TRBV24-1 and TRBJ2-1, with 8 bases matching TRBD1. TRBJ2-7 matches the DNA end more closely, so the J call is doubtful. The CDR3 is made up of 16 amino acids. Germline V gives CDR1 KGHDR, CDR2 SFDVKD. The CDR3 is CATSDQGASSYNEQYF. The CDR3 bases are TGTGCCACCAGTGACCAGGGGGCGAGCTCCTACAATGAGCAGTACTTC.

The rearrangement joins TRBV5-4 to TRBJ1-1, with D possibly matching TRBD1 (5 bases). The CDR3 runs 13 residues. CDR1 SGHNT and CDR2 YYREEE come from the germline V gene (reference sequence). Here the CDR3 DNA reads TGTGCTATAACGGGACTGACGAACACTGAAGCTTTCTTT. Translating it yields CAITGLTNTEAFF.

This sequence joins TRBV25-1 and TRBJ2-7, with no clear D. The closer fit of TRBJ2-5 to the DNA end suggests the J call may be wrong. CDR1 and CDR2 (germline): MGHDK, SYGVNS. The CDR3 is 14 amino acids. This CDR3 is CASSEYVTEGTQYF. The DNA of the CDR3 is TGTGCCAGCAGTGAATATGTGACCGAAGGGACCCAGTACTTC.

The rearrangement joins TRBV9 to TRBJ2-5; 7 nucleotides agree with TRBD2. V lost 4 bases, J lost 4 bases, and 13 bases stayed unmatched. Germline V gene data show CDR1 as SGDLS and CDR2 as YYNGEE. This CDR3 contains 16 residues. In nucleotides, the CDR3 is TGTGCCAGCAGCCTACGCGGGGGAACGTTAGGAGAGACCCAGTACTTC. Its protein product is CASSLRGGTLGETQYF. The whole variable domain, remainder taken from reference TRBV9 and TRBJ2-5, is DSGVTQTPKHLITATGQRVTLRCSPRSGDLSVYWYQQSLDQGLQFLIQYYNGEERAKGNILERFSAQQFPDLHSELNLSSLELGDSALYFCASSLRGGTLGETQYFGPGTRLLVL.

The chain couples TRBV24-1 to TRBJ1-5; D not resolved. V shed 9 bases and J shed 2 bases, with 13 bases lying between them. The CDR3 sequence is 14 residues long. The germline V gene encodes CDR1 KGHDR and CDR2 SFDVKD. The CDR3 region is CATSWGSGNQPQHF. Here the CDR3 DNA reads TGTGCCACCTCGTGGGGTTCGGGCAATCAGCCCCAGCATTTT.

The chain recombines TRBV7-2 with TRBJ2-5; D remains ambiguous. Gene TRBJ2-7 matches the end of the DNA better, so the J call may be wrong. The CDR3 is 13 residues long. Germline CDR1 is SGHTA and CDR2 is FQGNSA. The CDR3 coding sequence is TGTGCCAGCAGCTTAGTGGCCCTCTACGAGCAGTACTTC. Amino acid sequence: CASSLVALYEQYF.

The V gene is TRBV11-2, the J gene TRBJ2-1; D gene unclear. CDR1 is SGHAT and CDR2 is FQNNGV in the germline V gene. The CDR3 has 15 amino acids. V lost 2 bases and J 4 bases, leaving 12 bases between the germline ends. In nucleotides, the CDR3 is TGTGCCAGCAGCTTAACCCCGGGCCAATACAATGAGCAGTTCTTC. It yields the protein CASSLTPGQYNEQFF.

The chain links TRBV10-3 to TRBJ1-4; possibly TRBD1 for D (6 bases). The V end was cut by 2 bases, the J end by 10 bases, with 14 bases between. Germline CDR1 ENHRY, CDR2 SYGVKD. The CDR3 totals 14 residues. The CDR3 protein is CAISETGGGGKLFF. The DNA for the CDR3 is TGTGCCATCAGTGAGACGGGGGGCGGGGGAAAACTGTTTTTT.

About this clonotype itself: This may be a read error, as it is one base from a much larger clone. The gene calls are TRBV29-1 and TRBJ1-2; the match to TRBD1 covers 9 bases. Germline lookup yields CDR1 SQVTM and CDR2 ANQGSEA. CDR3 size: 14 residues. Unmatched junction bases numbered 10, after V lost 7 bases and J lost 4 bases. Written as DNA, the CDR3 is TGCAGCGCTACCCCCGGACAGGGGAGCTATGGCTACACCTTC. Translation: CSATPGQGSYGYTF.

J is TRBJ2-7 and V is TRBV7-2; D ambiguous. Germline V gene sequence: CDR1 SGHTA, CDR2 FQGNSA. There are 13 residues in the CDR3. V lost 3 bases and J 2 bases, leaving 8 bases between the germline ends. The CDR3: CASSFSDTYEQYF. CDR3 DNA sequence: TGTGCCAGCAGCTTTTCCGATACCTACGAGCAGTACTTC.

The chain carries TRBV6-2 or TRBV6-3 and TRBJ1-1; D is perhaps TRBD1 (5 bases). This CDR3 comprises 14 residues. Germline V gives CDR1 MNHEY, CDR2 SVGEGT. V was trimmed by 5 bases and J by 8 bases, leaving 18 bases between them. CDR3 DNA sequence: TGTGCCAGCAGTAAGTACAGGCGGGGGAGCGAAGCTTTCTTT. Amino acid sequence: CASSKYRRGSEAFF.

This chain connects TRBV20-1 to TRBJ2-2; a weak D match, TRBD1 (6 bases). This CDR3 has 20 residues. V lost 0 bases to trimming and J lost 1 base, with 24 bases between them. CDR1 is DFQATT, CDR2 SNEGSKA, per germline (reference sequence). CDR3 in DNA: TGCAGTGCTAGAGATCTGTTTGGGGGCTTACGTATTCAGAACACCGGGGAGCTGTTTTTT. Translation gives CSARDLFGGLRIQNTGELFF.

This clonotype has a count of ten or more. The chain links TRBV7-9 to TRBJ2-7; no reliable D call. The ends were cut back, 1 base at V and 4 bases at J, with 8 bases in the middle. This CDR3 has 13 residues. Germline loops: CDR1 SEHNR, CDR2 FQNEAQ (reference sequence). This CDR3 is CASSLGEPYEQYF. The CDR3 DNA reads TGTGCCAGCAGCTTAGGGGAACCGTACGAGCAGTACTTC.

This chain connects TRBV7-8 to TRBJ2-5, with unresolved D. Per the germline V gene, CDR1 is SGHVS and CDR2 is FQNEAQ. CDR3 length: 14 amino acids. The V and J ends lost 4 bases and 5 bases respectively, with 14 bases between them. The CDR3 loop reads CASSSPQKGETQYF. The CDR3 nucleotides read TGTGCCAGCAGCTCACCTCAAAAAGGGGAGACCCAGTACTTC.